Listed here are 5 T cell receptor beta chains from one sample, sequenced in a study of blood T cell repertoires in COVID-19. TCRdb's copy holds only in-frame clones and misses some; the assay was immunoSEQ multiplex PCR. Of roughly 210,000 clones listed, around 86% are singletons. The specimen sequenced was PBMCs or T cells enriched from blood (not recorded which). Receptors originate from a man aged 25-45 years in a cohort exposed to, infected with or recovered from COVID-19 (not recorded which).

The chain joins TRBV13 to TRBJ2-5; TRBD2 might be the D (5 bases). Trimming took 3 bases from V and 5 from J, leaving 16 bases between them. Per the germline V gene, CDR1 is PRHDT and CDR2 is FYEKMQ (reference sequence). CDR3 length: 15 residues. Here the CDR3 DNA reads TGTGCCAGCAGCTTCGGCGCGGGCTTGGGGGAGACCCAGTACTTC. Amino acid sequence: CASSFGAGLGETQYF.

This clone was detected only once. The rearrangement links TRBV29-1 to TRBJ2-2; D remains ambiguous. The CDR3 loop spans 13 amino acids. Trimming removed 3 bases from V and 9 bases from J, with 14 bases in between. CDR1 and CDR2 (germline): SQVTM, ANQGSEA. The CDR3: CSVEVRGRRELFF. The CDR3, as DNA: TGCAGCGTTGAGGTACGCGGCCGCCGGGAGCTGTTTTTT.

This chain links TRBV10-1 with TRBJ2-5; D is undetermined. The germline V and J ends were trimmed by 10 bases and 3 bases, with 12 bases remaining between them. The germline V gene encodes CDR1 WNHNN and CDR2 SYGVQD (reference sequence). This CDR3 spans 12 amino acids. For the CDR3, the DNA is TGCGCCACCTCAAGAGGTGAAGAGACCCAGTACTTC. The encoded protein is CATSRGEETQYF.

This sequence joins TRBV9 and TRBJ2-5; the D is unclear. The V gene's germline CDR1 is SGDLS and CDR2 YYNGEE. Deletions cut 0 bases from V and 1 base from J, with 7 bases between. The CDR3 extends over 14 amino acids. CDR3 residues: CASSVAVSQETQYF. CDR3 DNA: TGTGCCAGCAGCGTAGCGGTTTCCCAAGAGACCCAGTACTTC.

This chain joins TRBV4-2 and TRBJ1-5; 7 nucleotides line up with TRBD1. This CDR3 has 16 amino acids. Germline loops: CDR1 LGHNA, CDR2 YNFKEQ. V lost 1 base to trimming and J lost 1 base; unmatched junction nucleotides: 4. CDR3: CASSQVGGVSNQPQHF. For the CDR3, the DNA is TGTGCCAGCAGCCAAGTAGGGGGCGTAAGCAATCAGCCCCAGCATTTT.